Listed here is a single TCR beta chain. The target antigen is unknown. Each population that was sorted was more than 95% pure. The authors reverse transcribed all of the isolated RNA, so sequencing captured expressed TCRB transcripts. Profiled with immunoSEQ multiplex PCR; TCRdb holds only in-frame clones, not every one. This table has 200,000 to 250,000 clones, about 10% appearing once. This CDR3 contains 18 residues. The germline V gene encodes CDR1 SGHRS and CDR2 YFSETQ. Trimming removed 3 bases from V and 1 base from J; junction bases left unmatched: 8. These data come from a study of beta chain features in type 1 diabetes. Study-level findings and limits: Relative to healthy donors, patients appeared to have naive, central memory and Treg TCRB repertoires that were more similar. Patients with Type 1 diabetes showed moderately but significantly shorter TCRB CDR3s in all four CD4+ subsets. VDJ junctions from patients with type 1 diabetes contained fewer insertions and more deletions.

This TCR derives from a woman between 18 and 29 years old in good health. Sequencing was carried out using naive CD4+ T cells from blood. The chain has TRBV5-1 and TRBJ2-5; 14 bases map to TRBD2. CDR3 coding DNA: TGCGCCAGCAGCTCCGGACTAGCGGGAGGCCCAGCCCAAGAGACCCAGTACTTC. It yields the protein CASSSGLAGGPAQETQYF.